This is a list of T cell receptor beta chains from one sample in a study of blood T cell repertoires in COVID-19. The table came from immunoSEQ multiplex PCR; TCRdb's copy has only in-frame clones and leaves some out. The data contain over 200,000 clones, more than 85% of them singletons. Source material: peripheral blood. Receptor source: a man in his forties with active or convalescent COVID-19. Both conserved end residues are part of each CDR3.

TRBV18,TRBJ1-2,CASSPPGQTEIF
TRBV5-6,TRBJ1-1,CASKQQGSTEAFF
TRBV19,TRBJ1-2,CASRAGGGYTF
TRBV10-3,TRBJ1-1,CAISRNGPSTEAFF
TRBV28,TRBJ1-2,CASSRSGPGYTF
TRBV25-1,TRBJ2-1,CASSLPGSYNEQFF
TRBV7-9,TRBJ2-7,CASSQDRTSHF
TRBV9,TRBJ1-2,CASSGQGAWNTF
TRBV2,TRBJ1-5,CASSEDSGALQPQHF
TRBV15,TRBJ2-7,CATSRGGTGTTNEQYF
TRBV6-5,TRBJ1-5,CASSYSGRGQPQHF
TRBV10-1,TRBJ2-2,CATKFQRGNTGELFF
TRBV29-1,TRBJ2-6,CSVAQVLNGANVLTF
TRBV4-1,TRBJ2-1,CASSQEVGTSGVEQFF
TRBV7-3,TRBJ2-1,CASRQSPTGGDEQFF
TRBV13,TRBJ1-1,CASSLGDRGQGTEAFF
TRBV5-4,TRBJ2-1,CASSLAGGGANEQFF
TRBV28,TRBJ1-6,CASSLIRDSQNSPLHF
TRBV10-1,TRBJ1-1,CASQNQGTEAFF
TRBV2,TRBJ2-1,CASSPTDNEQFF
TRBV6-5,TRBJ2-7,CASSYGRGKEQYF
TRBV7-3,TRBJ2-2,CASSLQGSGTGELFF
TRBV18,TRBJ1-2,CASSPGRGDYGYTF
TRBV9,TRBJ1-5,CASSVSDGGYGANQPQHF
TRBV2,TRBJ1-2,CASSTRQGPGGNYGYTF
TRBV10-2,TRBJ1-1,CASSEGTGHRGTEAFF
TRBV29-1,TRBJ2-2,CSGDRGNTGELFF
TRBV7-3,TRBJ2-1,CASSPGTGTRGMSVF
TRBV18,TRBJ1-4,CASSPFAQGGNEKLFF
TRBV19,TRBJ2-1,CASSLRGHSGSYNEQFF
TRBV5-1,TRBJ1-1,CASSLMAGRAEAFF
TRBV10-3,TRBJ1-5,CAIRDMGNQPQHF
TRBV24-1,TRBJ2-2,CATSDILTGELFF
TRBV2,TRBJ2-3,CASSEERAGTDTQYF
TRBV9,TRBJ2-2,CASSVAPHLTGGTGELFF
TRBV29-1,TRBJ2-3,CSVEEVERGNTDTQYF
TRBV30,TRBJ1-2,CAWSVRETGSYGYTF
TRBV5-6,TRBJ1-1,CASSPRFGTGWENTEAFF
TRBV6-6,TRBJ1-1,CASSSETGEAFF
TRBV18,TRBJ1-1,CASSPTGDTEAFF
TRBV12-3/TRBV12-4,TRBJ1-5,CASRGTGNQPQHF
TRBV19,TRBJ1-1,CASSMFRGSTEAFF
TRBV5-1,TRBJ2-2,CASSLAPTSGAGELFF
TRBV6-6,TRBJ2-1,CASSLFQGDYNEQFF
TRBV7-6,TRBJ2-7,CASSLERQESYEQYF
TRBV5-1,TRBJ1-5,CASSLGTGNSNQPQHF
TRBV4-2,TRBJ2-5,CASSHQLGLKGYQETQYF
TRBV12-3/TRBV12-4,TRBJ2-7,CASSFLFYEQYF
TRBV2,TRBJ2-5,CASTYEGFQETQYF
TRBV4-1,TRBJ1-1,CASSQDPGRANTEAFF
TRBV9,TRBJ2-3,CASSLGTSVEDTQYF
TRBV19,TRBJ1-2,CASSISAGGRHGYTF
TRBV27,TRBJ2-7,CASSLKFFGQGAYEQYF
TRBV3-1/TRBV3-2,TRBJ2-5,CASRGREAQYF
TRBV19,TRBJ1-2,CASSIVTGLSGYTF
TRBV7-9,TRBJ2-3,CASSSGTGVADTQYF
TRBV25-1,TRBJ1-1,CASSRQGGTEAFF